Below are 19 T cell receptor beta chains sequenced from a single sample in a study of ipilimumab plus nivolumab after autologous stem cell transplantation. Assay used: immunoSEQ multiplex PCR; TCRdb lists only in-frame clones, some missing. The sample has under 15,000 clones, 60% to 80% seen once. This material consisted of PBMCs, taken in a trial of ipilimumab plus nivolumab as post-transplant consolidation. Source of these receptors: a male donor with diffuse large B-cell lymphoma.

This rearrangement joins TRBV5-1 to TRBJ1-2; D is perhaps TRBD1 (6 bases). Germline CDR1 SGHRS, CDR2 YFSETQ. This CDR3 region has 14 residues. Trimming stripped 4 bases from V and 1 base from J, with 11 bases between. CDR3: CASSPEQGNYGYTF. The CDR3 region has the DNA TGCGCCAGCAGCCCAGAACAGGGTAACTATGGCTACACCTTC.

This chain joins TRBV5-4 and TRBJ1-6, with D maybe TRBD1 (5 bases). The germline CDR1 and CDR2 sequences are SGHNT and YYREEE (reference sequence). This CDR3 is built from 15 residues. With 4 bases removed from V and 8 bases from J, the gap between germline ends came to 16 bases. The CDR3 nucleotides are TGTGCCAGCAGCCGACGCCGGGACGGACATTCACCCCTCCACTTT. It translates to CASSRRRDGHSPLHF.

The CDR3 sequence is CASSPLVAGELFF. The DNA for the CDR3 is TGTGCCAGCAGCCCCTTAGTAGCCGGGGAGCTGTTTTTT. The gene calls are TRBV7-6 and TRBJ2-2; unclear D gene. Germline CDR1 and CDR2: SGHVS and FNYEAQ. This CDR3 is 13 amino acids long. Trimming took 5 bases from V and 6 from J, leaving 10 bases between them.

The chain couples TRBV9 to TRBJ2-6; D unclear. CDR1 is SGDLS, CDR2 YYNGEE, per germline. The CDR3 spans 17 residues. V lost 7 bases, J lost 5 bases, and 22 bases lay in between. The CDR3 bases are TGTGCCAGCTTTTCAGAGCTCAAACAAAGTCGGGCCAACGTCCTGACTTTC. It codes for CASFSELKQSRANVLTF.

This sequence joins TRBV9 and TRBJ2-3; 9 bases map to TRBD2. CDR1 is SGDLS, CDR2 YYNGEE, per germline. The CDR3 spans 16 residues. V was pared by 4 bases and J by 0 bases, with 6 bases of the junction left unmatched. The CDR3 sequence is CASSLRLAVSTDTQYF. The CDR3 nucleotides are TGTGCCAGCAGCCTCCGACTAGCGGTGAGCACAGATACGCAGTATTTT.

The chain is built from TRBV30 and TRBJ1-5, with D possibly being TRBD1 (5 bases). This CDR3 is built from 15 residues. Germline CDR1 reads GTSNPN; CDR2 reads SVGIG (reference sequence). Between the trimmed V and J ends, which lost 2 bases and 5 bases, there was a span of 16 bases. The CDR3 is CAWSMGTGRDQPQHF. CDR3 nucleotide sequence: TGTGCCTGGAGTATGGGAACGGGCAGGGATCAGCCCCAGCATTTT. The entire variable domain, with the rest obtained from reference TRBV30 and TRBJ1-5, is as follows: SQTIHQWPATLVQPVGSPLSLECTVEGTSNPNLYWYRQAAGRGLQLLFYSVGIGQISSEVPQNLSASRPQDRQFILSSKKLLLSDSGFYLCAWSMGTGRDQPQHFGDGTRLSIL.

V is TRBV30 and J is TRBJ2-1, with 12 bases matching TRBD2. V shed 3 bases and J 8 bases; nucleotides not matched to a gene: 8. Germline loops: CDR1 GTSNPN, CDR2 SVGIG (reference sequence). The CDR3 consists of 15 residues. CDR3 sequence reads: CAWRGETSGSYEQFF. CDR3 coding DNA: TGTGCCTGGAGGGGAGAGACTAGCGGGAGCTATGAGCAGTTCTTC.

CDR3 bases: TGCGCCAGCACCCAGGGGTTACACTCTGGAAACACCATATATTTT. This encodes CASTQGLHSGNTIYF. The chain couples TRBV10-2 to TRBJ1-3; possible D gene TRBD1, 6 bases. The CDR3 consists of 15 residues. Germline V gene data show CDR1 as WSHSY and CDR2 as SAAADI. The V gene lost 7 bases and the J gene lost 0 bases, with 13 bases spanning the gap.

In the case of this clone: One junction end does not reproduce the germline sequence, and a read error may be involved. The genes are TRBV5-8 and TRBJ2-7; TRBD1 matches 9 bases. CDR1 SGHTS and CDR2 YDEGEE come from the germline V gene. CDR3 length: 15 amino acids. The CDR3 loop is CAGSLAPGQGHEQYF. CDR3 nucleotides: TGTGCCGGCAGCTTGGCCCCGGGACAGGGCCACGAGCAGTACTTC.

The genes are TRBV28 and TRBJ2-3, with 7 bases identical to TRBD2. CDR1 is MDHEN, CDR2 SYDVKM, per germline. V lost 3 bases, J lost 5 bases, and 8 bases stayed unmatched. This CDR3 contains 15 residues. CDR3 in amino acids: CASSLGGARRDTQYF. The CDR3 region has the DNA TGTGCCAGCAGTTTGGGAGGGGCGCGTCGAGATACGCAGTATTTT. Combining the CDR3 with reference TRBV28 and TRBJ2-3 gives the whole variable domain DVKVTQSSRYLVKRTGEKVFLECVQDMDHENMFWYRQDPGLGLRLIYFSYDVKMKEKGDIPEGYSVSREKKERFSLILESASTNQTSMYLCASSLGGARRDTQYFGPGTRLTVL.

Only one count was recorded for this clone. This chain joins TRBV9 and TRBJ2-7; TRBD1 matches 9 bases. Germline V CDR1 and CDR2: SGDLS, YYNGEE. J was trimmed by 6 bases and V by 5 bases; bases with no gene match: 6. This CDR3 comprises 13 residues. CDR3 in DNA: TGTGCCAGCAGAATCGACAGGGGGGCCGAGCAGTACTTC. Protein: CASRIDRGAEQYF.

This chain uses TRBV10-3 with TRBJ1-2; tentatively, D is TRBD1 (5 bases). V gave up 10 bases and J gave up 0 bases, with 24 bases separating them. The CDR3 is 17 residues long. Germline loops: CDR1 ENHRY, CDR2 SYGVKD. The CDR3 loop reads CATPASPGRITNYGYTF. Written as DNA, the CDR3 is TGTGCCACTCCCGCAAGCCCGGGACGGATAACTAACTATGGCTACACCTTC.

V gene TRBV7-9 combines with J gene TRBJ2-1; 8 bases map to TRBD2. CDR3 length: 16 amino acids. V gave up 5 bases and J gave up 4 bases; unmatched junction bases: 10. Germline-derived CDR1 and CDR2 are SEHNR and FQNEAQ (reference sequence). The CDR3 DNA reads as TGTGCCAGCAGCCCCCCCTCTGGCGGGGGGTACAATGAGCAGTTCTTC. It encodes CASSPPSGGGYNEQFF.

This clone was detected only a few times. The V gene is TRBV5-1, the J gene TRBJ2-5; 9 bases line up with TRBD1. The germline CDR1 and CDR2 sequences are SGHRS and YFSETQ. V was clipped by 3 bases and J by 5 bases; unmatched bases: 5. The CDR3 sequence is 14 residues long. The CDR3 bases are TGCGCCAGCAGCTCCACCGGGACAGGGGAGACCCAGTACTTC. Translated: CASSSTGTGETQYF.

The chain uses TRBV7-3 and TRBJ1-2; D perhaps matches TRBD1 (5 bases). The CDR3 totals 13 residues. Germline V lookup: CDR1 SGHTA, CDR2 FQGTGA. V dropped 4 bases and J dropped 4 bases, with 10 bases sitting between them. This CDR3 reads CASSWDAGYGYTF. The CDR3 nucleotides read TGTGCCAGCAGCTGGGACGCAGGCTATGGCTACACCTTC.

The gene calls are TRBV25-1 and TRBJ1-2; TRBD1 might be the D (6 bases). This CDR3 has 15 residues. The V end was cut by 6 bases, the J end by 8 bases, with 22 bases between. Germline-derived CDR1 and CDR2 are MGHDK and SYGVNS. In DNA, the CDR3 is TGTGCCAGCAGCGGAAGTGGGGGCCGGAGGGCCGGCTACACCTTC. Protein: CASSGSGGRRAGYTF.

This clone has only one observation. CDR3 coding DNA: TGTGCCAGCAGTCACAAGGGACAGTCCTACTATGGCTACACCTTC. Protein: CASSHKGQSYYGYTF. The chain carries TRBV6-5 and TRBJ1-2; 7 bases match TRBD1. This CDR3 is built from 15 residues. The germline gives CDR1 MNHEY, CDR2 SVGAGI. J gave up 3 bases and V 5 bases, and 9 bases lay outside the gene matches.

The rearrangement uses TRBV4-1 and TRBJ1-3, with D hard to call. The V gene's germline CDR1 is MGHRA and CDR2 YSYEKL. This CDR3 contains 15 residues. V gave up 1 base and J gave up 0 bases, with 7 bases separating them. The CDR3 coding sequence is TGCGCCAGCAGCCAAGGCGAACCCTCTGGAAACACCATATATTTT. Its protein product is CASSQGEPSGNTIYF.

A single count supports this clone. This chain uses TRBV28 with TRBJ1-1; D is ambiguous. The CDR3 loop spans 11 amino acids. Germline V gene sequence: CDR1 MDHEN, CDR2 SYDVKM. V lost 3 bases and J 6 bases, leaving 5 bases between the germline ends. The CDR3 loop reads CASSFGPEAFF. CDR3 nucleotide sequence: TGTGCCAGCAGTTTCGGCCCTGAAGCTTTCTTT.